The T cell receptor beta chain under discussion was sequenced for a study of beta chain features in type 1 diabetes. Findings and limits, study-wide: Naive, central memory and Treg TCRB repertoires seemed to resemble each other more closely in patients than they did in healthy donors. Patients with type 1 diabetes showed fewer VDJ junction insertions and more deletions. cDNA-based reads could over-represent cells with high TCR expression.

As every portion of the isolated RNA was reverse transcribed, the sequencing read expressed TCRB transcripts. Sequenced by immunoSEQ multiplex PCR; TCRdb stores in-frame clones only, minus some. The profile shows under 450,000 clones, over 12% of them singletons. With regard to this clone: Its antigen is not known. Other DNA sequences of this sample code for an identical CDR3.

Germline-derived CDR1 and CDR2 are LGHNA and YSLEER. Trimming took 2 bases from V and 4 from J; bases not matched to a gene: 3. CDR3 length equals 15 residues. The rearrangement joins TRBV4-3 to TRBJ2-2, with 8 nucleotides matching TRBD1. Source material: naive CD4+ T cells from blood. This receptor was obtained from a woman younger than 30 in good health. The CDR3 here is CASSQQGAGTGELFF. CDR3 DNA sequence: TGCGCCAGCAGCCAACAGGGGGCGGGCACCGGGGAGCTGTTTTTT.